This T cell receptor (beta chain) came from a study of blood T cell repertoires in COVID-19. The CDR3 spans 13 residues. Trimming left V 1 base short and J 5 bases short, with 8 bases between. Germline assignment: CDR1 SGHVS and CDR2 FQNEAQ. In the authors' methods: Reference gene primer amplification gave nucleated cell count estimates. Repertoires were generated with immunoSEQ multiplex PCR, while TCRdb's copy carries only in-frame clones and drops some. V, J and clone size derive from that table, while D and trimming were established from the DNA sequence. The sample carries hundreds of thousands of clones, more than 70% recorded once.

The rearrangement links TRBV7-8 to TRBJ1-1; D gene ambiguous. The clonotype originates from a man in his forties in a cohort exposed to, infected with or recovered from COVID-19 (not recorded which). Sequencing used PBMCs or T cells enriched from blood (not recorded which). The DNA of the CDR3 is TGTGCCAGCAGCTTAGACAGCCGGACTGAAGCTTTCTTT. This sequence encodes CASSLDSRTEAFF.